These 5 T cell receptor beta chains share one sample of origin, sequenced in a study of Graves' ophthalmopathy and Graves' hyperthyroidism. The sequenced template was RNA, covering the TCR beta CDR3 region. HTBI primers served in a first-round RT-PCR, which a second-round multiplex PCR followed. Using its own MiXCR run on the multiplex PCR reads, TCRdb lists one record per CDR3 protein. The top ten clones hold more than 9.5% of a sample with approximately 1.2 million distinct CDR3 sequences, 35% to 40% of them seen once. The sample was peripheral blood or thyroid tissue (not recorded which). The receptors come from an adult man with Graves' hyperthyroidism.

This clonotype was picked up many times. This chain links TRBV24-1 with TRBJ2-6; 7 bases fit TRBD1. There are 18 residues in the CDR3. Germline CDR1 KGHDR, CDR2 SFDVKD. With 1 base clipped from V and 1 base from J, the junction kept 6 bases outside the gene matches. CDR3: CATSDFKGATSGANVLTF. The CDR3 nucleotides read TGTGCCACCAGTGATTTTAAGGGGGCCACATCTGGGGCCAACGTCCTGACTTTC.

This clonotype was seen more than once but under ten times. V gene TRBV19 combines with J gene TRBJ2-7, with D possibly matching TRBD2 (5 bases). The germline V gene has CDR1 LNHDA and CDR2 SQIVND (reference sequence). With 4 bases removed from V and 0 bases from J, the gap between germline ends came to 10 bases. CDR3 size: 14 residues. The CDR3 DNA is TGTGCCAGTAGTAGAGGGTCCCTCTCCTACGAGCAGTACTTC. Translation: CASSRGSLSYEQYF.

This clonotype occurred a few times. The V call is TRBV6-5, the J call TRBJ1-6, with TRBD1 as a possible D gene (6 bases). Germline CDR1 reads MNHEY; CDR2 reads SVGAGI. This CDR3 is built from 17 residues. V was shortened by 0 bases and J by 10 bases, with 19 bases between the two germline ends. The DNA of the CDR3 is TGTGCCAGCAGTTACTCGTCCTCGGGGGGGCAAATCTCACCCCTCCACTTT. Protein: CASSYSSSGGQISPLHF.

This clonotype appeared many times. The V call is TRBV7-8, the J call TRBJ1-1; 7 nucleotides agree with TRBD1. The CDR3 loop spans 14 amino acids. Losses at the gene ends were 0 bases for V and 3 bases for J; bases not matched to a gene: 1. The germline V gene encodes CDR1 SGHVS and CDR2 FQNEAQ. CDR3 protein: CASSLAGQHTEAFF. The CDR3 region has the DNA TGTGCCAGCAGCTTAGCGGGACAGCACACTGAAGCTTTCTTT.

This clonotype has more than one count but fewer than ten. The chain has TRBV9 and TRBJ2-5; D not resolved. CDR3 size: 16 residues. Per germline, CDR1 SGDLS and CDR2 YYNGEE. V lost 4 bases and J lost 5, with 21 bases in between. The CDR3 region is CASSPRQTRQSETQYF. DNA of the CDR3: TGTGCCAGCAGCCCCCGCCAAACGAGGCAGTCCGAGACCCAGTACTTC.